The sequence of this T cell receptor (beta chain) was determined in a study of human T cells and chemical hapten exposure. The V gene's germline CDR1 is SGHNT and CDR2 YYREEE (reference sequence). The CDR3 is 14 residues long. V trimming: 3 bases; J trimming: 4 bases; junction bases outside the gene matches: 1. The library labeled individual cDNA molecules by adding unique molecular identifiers to them. TCRdb fed the 5' RACE reads into MiXCR, producing one record per CDR3 protein. Here the sample spans roughly 120,000 distinct CDR3 sequences, approximately 19% being singletons. The total RNA was obtained from whole blood that was not fractionated. Whole-study results and caveats: High-frequency TCRs, those above 1 in 1000, stayed the same after DPC sensitization.

Ten or more counts support this clonotype. Its cognate antigen is unknown. This receptor was obtained from a human donor in good health. The chain employs TRBV5-4 and TRBJ2-7, with 13 bases matching TRBD2. The chain's CDR3 is CASSWTSGSYEQYF. The CDR3 DNA reads as TGTGCCAGCAGCTGGACTAGCGGGAGTTACGAGCAGTACTTC.